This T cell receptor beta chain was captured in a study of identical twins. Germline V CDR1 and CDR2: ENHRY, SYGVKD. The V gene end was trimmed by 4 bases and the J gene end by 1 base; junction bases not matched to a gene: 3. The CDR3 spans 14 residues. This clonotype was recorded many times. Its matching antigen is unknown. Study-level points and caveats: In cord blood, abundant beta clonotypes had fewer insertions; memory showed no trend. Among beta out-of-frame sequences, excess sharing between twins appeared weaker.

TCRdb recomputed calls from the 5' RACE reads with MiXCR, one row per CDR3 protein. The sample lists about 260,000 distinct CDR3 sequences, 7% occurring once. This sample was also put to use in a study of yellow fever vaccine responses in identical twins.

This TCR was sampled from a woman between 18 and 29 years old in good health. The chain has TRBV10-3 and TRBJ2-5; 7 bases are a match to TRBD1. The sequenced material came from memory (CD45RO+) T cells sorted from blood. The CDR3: CAISARDSQETQYF. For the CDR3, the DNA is TGTGCCATCAGTGCCCGGGACAGCCAAGAGACCCAGTACTTC.